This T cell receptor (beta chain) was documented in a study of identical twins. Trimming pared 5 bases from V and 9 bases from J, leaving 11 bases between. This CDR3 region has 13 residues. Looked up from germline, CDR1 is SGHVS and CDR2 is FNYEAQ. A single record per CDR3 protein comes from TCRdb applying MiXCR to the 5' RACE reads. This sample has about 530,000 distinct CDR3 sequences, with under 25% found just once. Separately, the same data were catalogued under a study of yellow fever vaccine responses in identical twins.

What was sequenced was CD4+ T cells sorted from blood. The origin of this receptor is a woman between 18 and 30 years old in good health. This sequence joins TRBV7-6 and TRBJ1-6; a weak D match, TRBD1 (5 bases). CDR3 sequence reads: CASSLGGTSPLHF. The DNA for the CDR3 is TGTGCCAGCAGCCTAGGAGGGACTTCACCCCTCCACTTT.